These 4 T cell receptor beta chains were sequenced from one sample in a study of blood T cell repertoires in COVID-19. Method: immunoSEQ multiplex PCR; TCRdb's copy keeps in-frame clones and lacks some. This repertoire shows about 200,000 clones, 75% to 85% found once; its top ten account for about 13%. Material for sequencing was peripheral blood. These receptors were taken from a human donor in a cohort sampled during active COVID-19.

The chain joins TRBV7-2 to TRBJ2-3; maybe TRBD1 (5 bases). The CDR3 extends over 16 amino acids. V lost 3 bases, J lost 0 bases, and 13 bases lay in between. From germline, CDR1 is SGHTA and CDR2 FQGNSA. The CDR3 region has the DNA TGTGCCAGCAGCTTTATGAAGACAGCTAGCACAGATACGCAGTATTTT. It translates to CASSFMKTASTDTQYF.

This clone was seen a few times. This chain uses TRBV3-1 (or the pseudogene TRBV3-2) with TRBJ2-3; D not certain. This CDR3 spans 15 amino acids. CDR1 and CDR2 (germline): LGHDT, YNNKEL (reference sequence). Trimming cost V 2 bases and J 1 base, with 10 bases left between them. The DNA of the CDR3 is TGTGCCAGCAGCCAACAAGCCCGAGGCACAGATACGCAGTATTTT. It codes for CASSQQARGTDTQYF.

The rearrangement links TRBV2 to TRBJ2-1, with 11 nucleotides matching TRBD1. The CDR3 runs to 13 residues. V lost 8 bases, J lost 6 bases, and 3 bases stayed unmatched. Germline-derived CDR1 and CDR2 are SNHLY and FYNNEI. The CDR3 DNA follows: TGTGCCAGCTCCGGGACAGGGGGCAATGAGCAGTTCTTC. This codes for CASSGTGGNEQFF.

DNA of the CDR3: TGTGCCAGCAGCCCGGGAGAGGTTTACAATGAGCAGTTCTTC. Its translation is CASSPGEVYNEQFF. The genes are TRBV6-4 and TRBJ2-1, with D perhaps TRBD2 (6 bases). The CDR3 has 14 residues. Germline-derived CDR1 and CDR2 are MRHNA and SNTAGT. Trimming removed 6 bases at V and 4 bases at J, with 13 bases between.